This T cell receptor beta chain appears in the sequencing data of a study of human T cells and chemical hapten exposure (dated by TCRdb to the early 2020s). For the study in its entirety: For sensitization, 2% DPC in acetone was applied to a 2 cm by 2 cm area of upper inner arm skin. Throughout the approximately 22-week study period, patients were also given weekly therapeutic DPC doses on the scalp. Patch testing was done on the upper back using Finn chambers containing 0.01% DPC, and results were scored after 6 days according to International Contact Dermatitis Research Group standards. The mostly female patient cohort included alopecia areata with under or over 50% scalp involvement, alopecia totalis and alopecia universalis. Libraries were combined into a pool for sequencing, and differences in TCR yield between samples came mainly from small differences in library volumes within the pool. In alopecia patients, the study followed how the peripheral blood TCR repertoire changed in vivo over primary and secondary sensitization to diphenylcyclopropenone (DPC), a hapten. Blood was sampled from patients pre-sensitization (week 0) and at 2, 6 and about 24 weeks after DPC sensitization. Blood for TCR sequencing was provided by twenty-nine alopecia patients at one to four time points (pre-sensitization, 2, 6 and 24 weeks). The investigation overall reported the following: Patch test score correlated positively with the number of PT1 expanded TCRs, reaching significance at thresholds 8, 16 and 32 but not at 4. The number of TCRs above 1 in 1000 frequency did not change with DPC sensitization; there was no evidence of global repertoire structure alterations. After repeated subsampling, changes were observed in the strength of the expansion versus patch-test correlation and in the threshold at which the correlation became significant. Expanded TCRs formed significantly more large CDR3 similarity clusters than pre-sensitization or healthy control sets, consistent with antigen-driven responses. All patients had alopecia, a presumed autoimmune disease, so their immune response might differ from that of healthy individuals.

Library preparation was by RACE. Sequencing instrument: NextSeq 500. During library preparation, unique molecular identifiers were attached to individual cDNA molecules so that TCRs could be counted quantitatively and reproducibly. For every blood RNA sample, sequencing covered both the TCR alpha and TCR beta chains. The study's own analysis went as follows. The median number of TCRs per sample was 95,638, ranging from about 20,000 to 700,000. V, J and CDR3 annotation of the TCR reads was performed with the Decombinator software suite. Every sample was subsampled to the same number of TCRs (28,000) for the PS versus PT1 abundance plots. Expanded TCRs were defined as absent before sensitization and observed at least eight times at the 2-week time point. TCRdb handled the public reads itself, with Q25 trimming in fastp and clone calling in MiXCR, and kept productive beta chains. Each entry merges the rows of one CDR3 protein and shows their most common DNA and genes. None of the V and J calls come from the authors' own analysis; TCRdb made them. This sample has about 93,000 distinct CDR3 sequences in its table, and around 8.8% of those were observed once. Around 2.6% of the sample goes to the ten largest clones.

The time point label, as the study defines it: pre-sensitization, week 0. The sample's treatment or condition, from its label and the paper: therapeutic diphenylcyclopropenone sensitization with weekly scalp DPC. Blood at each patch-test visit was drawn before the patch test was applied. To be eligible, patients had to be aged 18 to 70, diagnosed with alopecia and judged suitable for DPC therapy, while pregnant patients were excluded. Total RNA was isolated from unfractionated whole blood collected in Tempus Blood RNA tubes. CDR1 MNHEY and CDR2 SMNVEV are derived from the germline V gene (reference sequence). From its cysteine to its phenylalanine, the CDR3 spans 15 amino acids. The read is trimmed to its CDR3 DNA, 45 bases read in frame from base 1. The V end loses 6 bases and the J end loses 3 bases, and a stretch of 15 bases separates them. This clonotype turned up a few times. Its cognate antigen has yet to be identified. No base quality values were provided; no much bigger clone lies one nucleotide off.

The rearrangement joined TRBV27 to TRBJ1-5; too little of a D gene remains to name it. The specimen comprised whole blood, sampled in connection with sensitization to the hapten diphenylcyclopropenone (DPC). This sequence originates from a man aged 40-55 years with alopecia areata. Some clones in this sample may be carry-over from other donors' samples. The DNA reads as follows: TGTGCCAGCAGCACGGGCCTTAGTGCCAATCAGCCCCAGCATTTT. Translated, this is CASSTGLSANQPQHF.